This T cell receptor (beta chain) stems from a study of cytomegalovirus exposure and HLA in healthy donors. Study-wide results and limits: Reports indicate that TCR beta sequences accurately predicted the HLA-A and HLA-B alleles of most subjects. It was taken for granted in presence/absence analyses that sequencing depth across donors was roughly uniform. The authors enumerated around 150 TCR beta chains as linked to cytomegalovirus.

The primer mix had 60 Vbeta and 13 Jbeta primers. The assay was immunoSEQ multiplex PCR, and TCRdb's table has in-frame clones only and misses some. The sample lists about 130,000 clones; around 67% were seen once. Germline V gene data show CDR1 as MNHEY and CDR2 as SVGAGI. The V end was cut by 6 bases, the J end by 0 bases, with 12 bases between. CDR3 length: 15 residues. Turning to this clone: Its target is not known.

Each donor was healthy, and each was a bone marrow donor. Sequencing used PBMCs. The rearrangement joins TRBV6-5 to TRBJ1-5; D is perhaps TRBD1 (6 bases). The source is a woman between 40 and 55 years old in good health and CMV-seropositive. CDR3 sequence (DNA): TGTGCCAGCAGAGGACAGCAATATAGCAATCAGCCCCAGCATTTT. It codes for CASRGQQYSNQPQHF.